The clone carrying this T cell receptor (beta chain) has only one observation. The data were obtained in a study of technical replicates of blood from several donors. Clones were read by immunoSEQ multiplex PCR, and TCRdb kept only the in-frame ones, dropping some. The sample consists of tens of thousands of clones, roughly 98% of them appearing once. The ends lost 0 bases at V and 6 bases at J; junction bases unmatched: 3. CDR1 SGHVS and CDR2 FNYEAQ come from the germline V gene. The CDR3 has 14 residues. Input material: T cells isolated from PBMCs. The clonotype comes from a human donor in good health. The chain carries TRBV7-6 and TRBJ1-2; 8 bases agree with TRBD1. CDR3 region: CASSLADRGNGYTF. The CDR3 nucleotides are TGTGCCAGCAGCTTAGCAGACAGGGGTAATGGCTACACCTTC.